Included here is one TCR beta chain sequence, with context. This CDR3 has 13 amino acids. V was pared by 3 bases and J by 10 bases, with 12 bases between. The data stem from a study of T-cell reconstitution after alpha-beta-depleted transplantation in children. This sample's TCRbeta library carried unique molecular identifier barcodes. TCRdb redid the calling of the PCR reads with MiXCR, one entry per CDR3 protein. The repertoire holds about 340,000 distinct CDR3 sequences, with 13% as singletons. The clonotype comes from a human donor who donated a stem cell graft to a child with Fanconi anemia. The chain joins TRBV12-3 or TRBV12-4 to TRBJ1-4; no definite D call. This specimen consisted of PBMCs, obtained from the stem cell graft. As DNA, the CDR3 is TGTGCCAGCAGTTTTGAGTCGGGTGGAAAACTGTTTTTT. It translates to CASSFESGGKLFF.